The 15 T cell receptor beta chains presented below share a single source sample, sequenced in a study of T cell responses to AZD1222 COVID-19 vaccine. The repertoire was sequenced with immunoSEQ multiplex PCR; TCRdb's copy has only in-frame clones and lacks some. Of about 100,000 clones listed, 90% were seen once; the top ten hold 1.3%. The material was peripheral blood, obtained on day 0 of AZD1222 vaccination. Receptors were obtained from an adult in good health.

The rearrangement links TRBV4-2 to TRBJ2-2; D might be TRBD2 (6 bases). The CDR3 sequence is 14 residues long. V lost 2 bases, J lost 6 bases, and 10 bases lay in between. Germline CDR1 and CDR2: LGHNA and YNFKEQ. DNA for the CDR3: TGTGCCAGCAGCCAATCGGCTAGCGCCGGGGAGCTGTTTTTT. It specifies CASSQSASAGELFF.

This clone was found once. The chain's CDR3 is CASSPLSGGGTQYF. Written as DNA, the CDR3 is TGTGCCAGCAGCCCCCTTAGTGGAGGTGGGACCCAGTACTTC. The V and J genes are TRBV4-2 and TRBJ2-5, with a possible D match to TRBD2 (5 bases). CDR1 and CDR2 (germline): LGHNA, YNFKEQ. Trimming shortened V by 4 bases and J by 7 bases, and 16 bases separated the two germline ends. This CDR3 has 14 residues.

The table lists this clone with a count of one. The V call is TRBV27, the J call TRBJ1-2; 11 bases are a match to TRBD1. This CDR3 spans 15 amino acids. Germline lookup yields CDR1 MNHEY and CDR2 SMNVEV (reference sequence). The junction had 5 bases not matched to a gene; V was cut back by 6 bases and J by 2 bases. The CDR3 region has the DNA TGTGCCAGCAGCCCGGGACAGGGGGAAAACTATGGCTACACCTTC. It translates to CASSPGQGENYGYTF.

This chain uses TRBV5-5 with TRBJ1-6; the D is unclear. Trimming stripped 7 bases from V and 7 bases from J, with 21 bases between. Germline V gene data show CDR1 as SGHKS and CDR2 as YYEKEE (reference sequence). The CDR3 runs 16 residues. CDR3 protein: CASGLLPAAANSPLHF. The CDR3 nucleotides are TGTGCCAGCGGCCTCCTTCCGGCGGCAGCCAATTCACCCCTCCACTTT.

The chain couples TRBV6-5 to TRBJ1-1, with TRBD1 identical over 9 bases. Per the germline V gene, CDR1 is MNHEY and CDR2 is SVGAGI. This CDR3 spans 16 amino acids. After removal of 2 bases from V and 0 bases from J, the junction contained 4 bases not matched to a gene. In DNA, the CDR3 is TGTGCCAGCAGTTACCGTAGACAGGGGGTGAACACTGAAGCTTTCTTT. This translates into CASSYRRQGVNTEAFF.

This clone has more than one count but fewer than ten. V usage is TRBV4-1 and J usage is TRBJ1-2; D remains unclear. This CDR3 is built from 14 residues. V was clipped by 1 base and J by 3 bases, with 9 bases between them. Per germline, CDR1 MGHRA and CDR2 YSYEKL. CDR3 sequence (DNA): TGCGCCAGCAGCCAAGCTGCCGGCTACTATGGCTACACCTTC. Protein product: CASSQAAGYYGYTF.

The chain links TRBV11-2 to TRBJ1-2; tentatively, D is TRBD1 (5 bases). Trimming took 5 bases from V and 5 from J, leaving 15 bases between them. This CDR3 comprises 14 residues. From germline, CDR1 is SGHAT and CDR2 FQNNGV. The CDR3 sequence is CASSPEGRIYGYTF. CDR3 sequence (DNA): TGTGCCAGCAGCCCGGAGGGACGGATTTATGGCTACACCTTC. Supplemented by reference TRBV11-2 and TRBJ1-2, the full variable domain reads EAGVAQSPRYKIIEKRQSVAFWCNPISGHATLYWYQQILGQGPKLLIQFQNNGVVDDSQLPKDRFSAERLKGVDSTLKIQPAKLEDSAVYLCASSPEGRIYGYTFGSGTRLTVV.

This clone has just a few counts. The rearrangement links TRBV2 to TRBJ2-2, with D hard to call. Germline V CDR1 and CDR2: SNHLY, FYNNEI. The CDR3 sequence is 14 residues long. Between the trimmed V and J ends, which lost 7 bases and 1 base, there was a span of 10 bases. CDR3 amino acids: CASTPTVNTGELFF. CDR3 nucleotide sequence: TGTGCCAGCACCCCTACCGTGAACACCGGGGAGCTGTTTTTT.

CDR3 region: CASSSVSTGLGYTF. Here the CDR3 DNA reads TGTGCCAGCAGCTCAGTATCGACAGGGCTTGGCTACACCTTC. The rearrangement links TRBV7-2 to TRBJ1-2, with 7 bases lining up with TRBD1. There are 14 residues in the CDR3. Trimming at V came to 4 bases and at J to 7 bases, leaving 9 bases not matched to a gene. Germline V CDR1 and CDR2: SGHTA, FQGNSA.

The genes are TRBV9 and TRBJ2-3, with 7 bases lining up with TRBD1. The CDR3 extends over 16 amino acids. Germline assignment: CDR1 SGDLS and CDR2 YYNGEE. V gave up 4 bases and J gave up 0 bases; unmatched junction bases: 8. The CDR3 nucleotides read TGTGCCAGCAGCCCTCAGGGGGACAGCAGCACAGATACGCAGTATTTT. Its protein product is CASSPQGDSSTDTQYF.

This chain uses TRBV3-1 (or the pseudogene TRBV3-2) with TRBJ2-2; D uncertain. This CDR3 has 11 residues. Trimming took 3 bases from V and 6 from J, leaving 2 bases between them. Germline assignment: CDR1 LGHDT and CDR2 YNNKEL (reference sequence). Here the CDR3 reads CASSQAGELFF. As DNA, the CDR3 is TGTGCCAGCAGCCAGGCCGGGGAGCTGTTTTTT.

This clone was recorded once. The rearrangement joins TRBV5-8 to TRBJ2-3, with D possibly TRBD1 on 5 matching bases. This CDR3 comprises 14 residues. From germline, CDR1 is SGHTS and CDR2 YDEGEE. Trimming took off 4 bases at V and 1 base at J, with 10 bases between the two ends. The CDR3 sequence is CASSSRVGTDTQYF. The CDR3, as DNA: TGTGCCAGCAGCAGCAGGGTTGGCACAGATACGCAGTATTTT.

The rearrangement uses TRBV5-6 and TRBJ1-1, with D possibly being TRBD1 (6 bases). This CDR3 has 12 residues. Germline CDR1 reads SGHDT; CDR2 reads YYEEEE. The V gene lost 5 bases and the J gene lost 8 bases, with 13 bases spanning the gap. In nucleotides, the CDR3 is TGTGCCAGCAGTCATCCAACAGGGGAAGCTTTCTTT. Protein: CASSHPTGEAFF.

This clone was seen only once. V gene TRBV14 combines with J gene TRBJ1-2; the D gene is possibly TRBD1 (5 bases). CDR3 length: 17 residues. V lost 2 bases and J lost 5, with 21 bases in between. Germline-derived CDR1 and CDR2 are SGHDN and FVKESK. The CDR3, as DNA: TGTGCCAGCAGCCAATCTTCAGGGTTGGTGTCCCAATATGGCTACACCTTC. Protein product: CASSQSSGLVSQYGYTF.

This sequence joins TRBV7-9 and TRBJ2-7, with D unclear. V lost 5 bases to trimming and J lost 3 bases, with 5 bases between them. The length of the CDR3 is 11 residues. Per germline, CDR1 SEHNR and CDR2 FQNEAQ (reference sequence). CDR3 nucleotides: TGTGCCAGCAGCCAAGACTACGAGCAGTACTTC. Protein sequence: CASSQDYEQYF. Full variable domain (rest looked up from reference TRBV7-9 and TRBJ2-7): DTGVSQNPRHKITKRGQNVTFRCDPISEHNRLYWYRQTLGQGPEFLTYFQNEAQLEKSRLLSDRFSAERPKGSFSTLEIQRTEQGDSAMYLCASSQDYEQYFGPGTRLTVT.